Following are 10 T cell receptor beta chains from one sample sequenced in a study of blood T cells in healthy people across ages. Using a J-beta primer mix together with a sample-barcoded 5' primer, a second PCR was run for 7 to 11 cycles. TCRdb recomputed calls from the 5' RACE reads with MiXCR, one row per CDR3 protein. The sample lists about 1.4 million distinct CDR3 sequences; around 55% were seen once. Specimen: blood. The receptors come from a man between 18 and 35 years old in good health.

This sequence joins TRBV6-1 and TRBJ1-5; D is unresolved. This CDR3 region has 15 residues. The germline CDR1 and CDR2 sequences are MNHNS and SASEGT. The V end lost 6 bases, the J end lost 0 bases, and 12 bases lay between the germline ends. CDR3 region: CASRSTSDSNQPQHF. The CDR3 DNA reads TGTGCCAGCAGATCAACTTCCGATAGCAATCAGCCCCAGCATTTT.

The chain carries TRBV25-1 and TRBJ2-1; 9 nucleotides line up with TRBD1. CDR1 and CDR2 (germline): MGHDK, SYGVNS. The trim removed 4 bases at V and 4 bases at J, leaving 5 bases unmatched. The length of the CDR3 is 15 residues. CDR3 coding DNA: TGTGCCAGCAGTGGCGGACAGGGGCTATACAATGAGCAGTTCTTC. This sequence encodes CASSGGQGLYNEQFF.

There are a few counts of this clonotype. The DNA for the CDR3 is TGCGCCAGCAGCCAAGATTCCCCGGTTGTTGGGGACAATGAGCAGTTCTTC. It codes for CASSQDSPVVGDNEQFF. The chain recombines TRBV4-3 with TRBJ2-1; D is uncertain. This CDR3 is built from 17 residues. Per germline, CDR1 LGHNA and CDR2 YSLEER. Trimming shortened V by 0 bases and J by 5 bases, and 17 bases separated the two germline ends.

This clonotype was seen a handful of times. This rearrangement joins TRBV12-3 or TRBV12-4 to TRBJ1-5; D remains unclear. The V end was cut by 7 bases, the J end by 3 bases, with 7 bases between. This CDR3 region has 12 residues. CDR3 protein: CASKTPNQPQHF. The CDR3 DNA follows: TGTGCCAGCAAGACCCCCAATCAGCCCCAGCATTTT.

At least ten counts were recorded for this clonotype. V usage is TRBV25-1 and J usage is TRBJ2-3, with 10 bases matching TRBD1. Germline assignment: CDR1 MGHDK and CDR2 SYGVNS. After removal of 2 bases from V and 4 bases from J, the junction contained 18 bases not matched to a gene. The CDR3 spans 20 residues. This CDR3 reads CASSEPSYYPGQGWSDTQYF. The DNA of the CDR3 is TGTGCCAGCAGTGAACCCTCTTACTACCCGGGACAGGGGTGGTCAGATACGCAGTATTTT.

The V call is TRBV7-9, the J call TRBJ2-2; 9 bases line up with TRBD1. The CDR3 runs 16 residues. Germline values: CDR1 SEHNR, CDR2 FQNEAQ (reference sequence). V lost 5 bases and J lost 2; bases outside the gene matches: 6. CDR3 in amino acids: CASSIRTGDNTGELFF. CDR3 DNA sequence: TGTGCCAGCAGCATTCGGACAGGGGATAACACCGGGGAGCTGTTTTTT.

This clonotype was detected a few times. V is TRBV7-9 and J is TRBJ2-5; maybe TRBD2 (6 bases). The CDR3 totals 17 residues. Trimming left V 1 base short and J 5 bases short, with 20 bases between. CDR1 is SEHNR, CDR2 FQNEAQ, per germline (reference sequence). The chain's CDR3 is CASSLVVETAGGETQYF. DNA of the CDR3: TGTGCCAGCAGCTTAGTTGTTGAAACAGCGGGTGGGGAGACCCAGTACTTC. The entire variable domain, with the rest obtained from reference TRBV7-9 and TRBJ2-5, is as follows: DTGVSQNPRHKITKRGQNVTFRCDPISEHNRLYWYRQTLGQGPEFLTYFQNEAQLEKSRLLSDRFSAERPKGSFSTLEIQRTEQGDSAMYLCASSLVVETAGGETQYFGPGTRLLVL.

The chain is built from TRBV7-2 and TRBJ2-3, with TRBD1 identical over 9 bases. CDR3 length: 15 residues. Germline CDR1 is SGHTA and CDR2 is FQGNSA. V was pared by 0 bases and J by 6 bases, with 4 bases of the junction left unmatched. The CDR3 bases are TGTGCCAGCAGCTTAGCCAACAGGGGGCTTGATACGCAGTATTTT. Amino acids: CASSLANRGLDTQYF.

This clonotype was observed a handful of times. This chain links TRBV6-1 with TRBJ2-3; the D call may be TRBD1 or TRBD2 (5 bases each). The germline V gene has CDR1 MNHNS and CDR2 SASEGT. The CDR3 is made up of 15 amino acids. V dropped 1 base and J dropped 6 bases, with 14 bases sitting between them. The CDR3 sequence: CASSEGDGRADTQYF. CDR3 nucleotides: TGTGCCAGCAGTGAAGGGGACGGACGAGCGGATACGCAGTATTTT.

The rearrangement links TRBV28 to TRBJ2-4, with 11 bases identical to TRBD2. The J call is doubtful: the DNA matches TRBJ2-5 better. The CDR3 is 17 amino acids. Germline loops: CDR1 MDHEN, CDR2 SYDVKM. CDR3 sequence: CASSPLTSGIGSETQYF. As DNA, the CDR3 is TGTGCCAGCAGCCCTCTGACTAGCGGGATAGGGTCGGAGACCCAGTACTTC.